One sample yielded the 32 T cell receptor beta chains listed below, sequenced in a study of cytotoxic CD8 clonotypes in ibrutinib-treated CLL. Produced via immunoSEQ multiplex PCR; TCRdb's table is partial and in-frame only. The sample shows 200,000 to 250,000 clones, roughly 70% of them seen only once. Sequencing used PBMCs, obtained after 24 months of ibrutinib treatment. These receptors all come from a human donor with chronic lymphocytic leukemia.

The CDR3 is CASSLVRAGAYQPQHF. The DNA for the CDR3 is TGTGCCAGCAGCTTAGTTCGAGCAGGGGCGTATCAGCCCCAGCATTTT. This rearrangement joins TRBV7-3 to TRBJ1-5; weak D call: TRBD1 (6 bases). Trimming left V 2 bases short and J 5 bases short, with 16 bases between. The germline V gene encodes CDR1 SGHTA and CDR2 FQGTGA. This CDR3 has 16 residues.

CDR3 coding DNA: TGTGCCAGTGAAGGAGACGGGATGCTTGTCCCAAGAGGGGCAGATACGCAGTATTTT. It codes for CASEGDGMLVPRGADTQYF. This chain uses TRBV28 with TRBJ2-3, with D perhaps given as TRBD1 or TRBD2 (5 bases each). Germline V CDR1 and CDR2: MDHEN, SYDVKM. The CDR3 has 19 residues. V lost 9 bases and J 4 bases, leaving 32 bases between the germline ends.

The chain joins TRBV11-2 to TRBJ2-1, with a tentative D call TRBD1 (6 bases). The germline CDR1 and CDR2 sequences are SGHAT and FQNNGV. The CDR3 loop spans 17 amino acids. The germline V and J ends were trimmed by 6 bases and 5 bases, with 23 bases remaining between them. In DNA form, the CDR3 reads TGTGCCAGCAGGCCCCCCCTCCGGGACACTTCTGACAATGAGCAGTTCTTC. Translating it yields CASRPPLRDTSDNEQFF.

This clone was counted only a few times. This chain joins TRBV7-9 and TRBJ2-2; D is unclear. Per the germline V gene, CDR1 is SEHNR and CDR2 is FQNEAQ (reference sequence). CDR3 length: 13 residues. Trimming took 5 bases from V and 5 from J, leaving 9 bases between them. This chain's CDR3 is CASSPAVTGELFF. In DNA form, the CDR3 reads TGTGCCAGCAGCCCTGCTGTGACCGGGGAGCTGTTTTTT.

This clone was counted between two and nine times. This chain joins TRBV27 and TRBJ2-5; tentative D call: TRBD2 (6 bases). The CDR3 is 15 amino acids. V was cut by 6 bases and J by 0 bases, with 14 bases left in between. The germline V gene has CDR1 MNHEY and CDR2 SMNVEV (reference sequence). The CDR3 region has the DNA TGTGCCAGCAGGGGAGGAAAGGGGTACCAAGAGACCCAGTACTTC. Translation gives CASRGGKGYQETQYF.

The chain has TRBV27 and TRBJ2-5; either TRBD1 or TRBD2 may fit D (5 bases each). Germline CDR1 and CDR2: MNHEY and SMNVEV (reference sequence). V lost 3 bases and J 5 bases, leaving 10 bases between the germline ends. The CDR3 has 13 residues. CDR3 protein: CASSFGAGETQYF. As DNA, the CDR3 is TGTGCCAGCAGTTTCGGGGCGGGCGAGACCCAGTACTTC.

The chain couples TRBV9 to TRBJ2-1, with 10 bases lining up with TRBD2. Per germline, CDR1 SGDLS and CDR2 YYNGEE. This CDR3 is 15 amino acids long. With 2 bases clipped from V and 6 bases from J, the junction kept 5 bases outside the gene matches. This chain's CDR3 is CASSVGSGRGNEQFF. The CDR3 region has the DNA TGTGCCAGCAGCGTGGGGAGCGGGAGGGGCAATGAGCAGTTCTTC.

The CDR3 is CAWSVWGTQGSYEQYF. CDR3 DNA sequence: TGTGCCTGGAGTGTATGGGGGACCCAAGGGTCCTACGAGCAGTACTTC. The chain combines TRBV30 with TRBJ2-7, with D perhaps assigned TRBD1 or TRBD2 (5 bases each). Trimming shortened V by 0 bases and J by 1 base, and 16 bases separated the two germline ends. The CDR3 is made up of 16 amino acids. Germline CDR1 is GTSNPN and CDR2 is SVGIG (reference sequence).

This rearrangement joins TRBV7-3 to TRBJ2-1; 11 positions agree with TRBD2. From germline, CDR1 is SGHTA and CDR2 FQGTGA. Trimming cost V 1 base and J 0 bases; bases outside gene matches: 5. The CDR3 loop spans 18 amino acids. CDR3 loop: CASSLKGLAVSSYNEQFF. The CDR3 DNA is TGTGCCAGCAGCTTAAAGGGACTAGCGGTTAGCTCCTACAATGAGCAGTTCTTC.

The V gene is TRBV28, the J gene TRBJ2-1; 8 positions match TRBD2. The germline gives CDR1 MDHEN, CDR2 SYDVKM. J was trimmed by 0 bases and V by 5 bases; bases with no gene match: 12. This CDR3 is 18 amino acids long. In DNA form, the CDR3 reads TGTGCCAGCAGTCCCTTTCCCACTAGCGGTAGCTCCTACAATGAGCAGTTCTTC. It is translated as CASSPFPTSGSSYNEQFF.

This clone was seen a single time. This chain connects TRBV13 to TRBJ2-1; 11 positions match TRBD2. CDR1 is PRHDT and CDR2 is FYEKMQ in the germline V gene (reference sequence). This CDR3 region has 14 residues. The junction had 1 base not matched to a gene; V was cut back by 2 bases and J by 7 bases. The CDR3 region is CASSLPSGRNEQFF. DNA of the CDR3: TGTGCCAGCAGCTTACCTAGCGGGAGGAATGAGCAGTTCTTC.

The CDR3 protein is CASSFEGGNQPQHF. Written as DNA, the CDR3 is TGTGCCAGCAGCTTCGAGGGAGGGAATCAGCCCCAGCATTTT. This sequence joins TRBV7-9 and TRBJ1-5; D is unresolved. The germline V gene encodes CDR1 SEHNR and CDR2 FQNEAQ (reference sequence). V lost 3 bases to trimming and J lost 4 bases, with 10 bases between them. This CDR3 is 14 amino acids long.

V gene TRBV6-6 combines with J gene TRBJ1-1; TRBD1 is a possible D gene (5 bases). V was pared by 2 bases and J by 4 bases, with 11 bases between. Germline V lookup: CDR1 MNHNY, CDR2 SVGAGI (reference sequence). This CDR3 region has 14 residues. In DNA form, the CDR3 reads TGTGCCAGCAGTTACGATGAGGGGATCACTGAAGCTTTCTTT. This gives the protein CASSYDEGITEAFF.

The CDR3, as DNA: TGCGCCAGCAGTGAGTCGTTATCCTTCGGGCCAACCGGGCAGTACTTC. Encoded protein: CASSESLSFGPTGQYF. J is TRBJ2-7 and V is TRBV10-1; D gene ambiguous. V was cut by 0 bases and J by 9 bases, with 21 bases left in between. This CDR3 has 16 residues. Germline CDR1 and CDR2: WNHNN and SYGVQD (reference sequence).

This clone was seen only once. V is TRBV6-5 and J is TRBJ2-5, with D perhaps matching TRBD1 (5 bases). V lost 6 bases and J lost 1, with 9 bases in between. Germline CDR1 MNHEY, CDR2 SVGAGI. The CDR3 has 13 residues. The CDR3 coding sequence is TGTGCCAGCAGAAAGACAGTCCAAGAGACCCAGTACTTC. It codes for CASRKTVQETQYF.

The rearrangement links TRBV6-6 to TRBJ2-7, with TRBD2 matching over 11 bases. V was clipped by 5 bases and J by 5 bases; unmatched bases: 5. Germline V CDR1 and CDR2: MNHNY, SVGAGI (reference sequence). CDR3 size: 14 residues. The DNA of the CDR3 is TGTGCCAGCAGTAGGACTAGCGGGTTCCACGAGCAGTACTTC. This sequence encodes CASSRTSGFHEQYF.

J is TRBJ2-5 and V is TRBV6-5, with a tentative D call TRBD1 (6 bases). V lost 2 bases to trimming and J lost 1 base, with 11 bases between them. The CDR3 is 15 residues long. The V gene's germline CDR1 is MNHEY and CDR2 SVGAGI. This CDR3 is CASSYQGGSQETQYF. Here the CDR3 DNA reads TGTGCCAGCAGTTACCAAGGGGGTTCCCAAGAGACCCAGTACTTC.

The rearrangement joins TRBV19 to TRBJ2-7, with 9 bases lining up with TRBD2. Germline V lookup: CDR1 LNHDA, CDR2 SQIVND (reference sequence). The V and J ends lost 0 bases and 5 bases, in that order; junction bases with no gene match: 5. There are 15 residues in the CDR3. The CDR3 region is CASSIDSGRSNEQYF. The CDR3 DNA follows: TGTGCCAGTAGTATAGATAGCGGGAGATCGAACGAGCAGTACTTC.

The V gene is TRBV11-2, the J gene TRBJ1-2; 8 nucleotides match TRBD1. From germline, CDR1 is SGHAT and CDR2 FQNNGV. This CDR3 contains 13 residues. V dropped 5 bases and J dropped 8; count of bases not matched to a gene: 7. CDR3 protein: CASSQQQGEGYTF. CDR3 coding DNA: TGTGCCAGCAGCCAACAACAGGGGGAAGGCTACACCTTC.

V usage is TRBV28 and J usage is TRBJ1-2; D ambiguous. With 2 bases removed from V and 4 bases from J, the gap between germline ends came to 11 bases. The CDR3 runs 14 residues. The germline gives CDR1 MDHEN, CDR2 SYDVKM. The CDR3: CASSLIGRFYGYTF. The CDR3 DNA is TGTGCCAGCAGTTTAATCGGGAGATTCTATGGCTACACCTTC.

The chain employs TRBV6-6 and TRBJ2-7; D gene unclear. V lost 7 bases and J 7 bases, leaving 14 bases between the germline ends. Germline V gives CDR1 MNHNY, CDR2 SVGAGI (reference sequence). This CDR3 has 12 amino acids. The CDR3 loop is CASTSVLVEQYF. DNA of the CDR3: TGTGCCAGCACTTCCGTCCTGGTGGAGCAGTACTTC.

Comments on this clone: Other nucleotide sequences in the sample specify the same CDR3. J is TRBJ2-6 and V is TRBV19; D not certain. The V and J ends lost 4 bases and 1 base respectively, with 5 bases between them. From germline, CDR1 is LNHDA and CDR2 SQIVND (reference sequence). The CDR3 length is 14 residues. The CDR3 loop is CASSKGSGANVLTF. In nucleotides, the CDR3 is TGTGCCAGTAGTAAAGGGTCTGGGGCCAACGTCCTGACTTTC. Together with reference TRBV19 and TRBJ2-6, the CDR3 gives the full variable domain: DGGITQSPKYLFRKEGQNVTLSCEQNLNHDAMYWYRQDPGQGLRLIYYSQIVNDFQKGDIAEGYSVSREKKESFPLTVTSAQKNPTAFYLCASSKGSGANVLTFGAGSRLTVL.

This chain uses TRBV30 with TRBJ2-3; 11 positions agree with TRBD1. CDR3 length: 16 residues. Germline V gene data show CDR1 as GTSNPN and CDR2 as SVGIG (reference sequence). Losses at the gene ends were 0 bases for V and 9 bases for J; bases not matched to a gene: 11. CDR3 region: CAWSVPGTGGRKTQYF. CDR3 nucleotides: TGTGCCTGGAGTGTACCTGGGACAGGGGGGCGTAAGACGCAGTATTTT.

V and J are TRBV4-3 and TRBJ2-7; D remains unclear. Trimming cost V 1 base and J 1 base, with 8 bases left between them. Per germline, CDR1 LGHNA and CDR2 YSLEER. This CDR3 spans 14 amino acids. Here the CDR3 DNA reads TGCGCCAGCAGCCAAGTATCGGATTCCTACGAGCAGTACTTC. This sequence encodes CASSQVSDSYEQYF.

The chain links TRBV6-5 to TRBJ1-2; 9 bases align to TRBD1. Per germline, CDR1 MNHEY and CDR2 SVGAGI. The CDR3 is made up of 13 amino acids. V shed 4 bases, J shed 7 bases, and the junction held 4 bases outside the gene matches. For the CDR3, the DNA is TGTGCCAGCAGTTGGACAGGGGACACTGGCTACACCTTC. Protein: CASSWTGDTGYTF.

This chain connects TRBV13 to TRBJ2-7; 8 bases align to TRBD1. The J segment lost 0 bases and the V segment lost 4 bases, leaving 23 bases of the junction unmatched. Germline V CDR1 and CDR2: PRHDT, FYEKMQ (reference sequence). This CDR3 is 21 amino acids long. CDR3 residues: CASSSMINWGGATGVSYEQYF. The DNA for the CDR3 is TGTGCCAGCAGCTCAATGATTAATTGGGGAGGTGCGACAGGGGTCTCCTACGAGCAGTACTTC.

The genes are TRBV11-3 and TRBJ1-1, with D possibly TRBD1 on 5 matching bases. The CDR3 totals 14 residues. The V gene lost 2 bases and the J gene lost 4 bases, with 11 bases spanning the gap. Germline V lookup: CDR1 SGHNT, CDR2 YENEEA. The CDR3 bases are TGTGCCAGCAGCTTATATGCAGGGAGCACTGAAGCTTTCTTT. Its protein product is CASSLYAGSTEAFF.

The chain has TRBV19 and TRBJ1-5; a weak D match, TRBD1 (5 bases). CDR3 length equals 15 residues. V was clipped by 5 bases and J by 6 bases, with 17 bases between them. Germline V CDR1 and CDR2: LNHDA, SQIVND (reference sequence). CDR3 sequence: CASSPGRSGGQPQHF. The CDR3 DNA reads TGTGCCAGTAGTCCCGGGAGGAGTGGGGGTCAGCCCCAGCATTTT.

A few counts support this clone. V usage is TRBV19 and J usage is TRBJ1-5; maybe TRBD1 (6 bases). Germline values: CDR1 LNHDA, CDR2 SQIVND (reference sequence). The length of the CDR3 is 14 residues. Trimming left V 2 bases short and J 9 bases short, with 14 bases between. CDR3 sequence reads: CASSISTQGTPQHF. The DNA for the CDR3 is TGTGCCAGTAGTATATCAACCCAGGGGACGCCCCAGCATTTT.

This chain connects TRBV11-2 to TRBJ2-5; D not certain. V was clipped by 0 bases and J by 3 bases, with 11 bases between them. CDR1 is SGHAT and CDR2 is FQNNGV in the germline V gene. The CDR3 loop spans 15 amino acids. CDR3 protein: CASSLDLIVKETQYF. For the CDR3, the DNA is TGTGCCAGCAGCTTAGATCTGATTGTCAAAGAGACCCAGTACTTC.

This chain uses TRBV28 with TRBJ1-5, with D maybe TRBD1 (5 bases). V dropped 2 bases and J dropped 14 bases, with 13 bases sitting between them. This CDR3 contains 12 residues. Germline CDR1 MDHEN, CDR2 SYDVKM. The CDR3 DNA follows: TGTGCCAGCAGTTTAACCAGGACACGTAAGCATTTT. It is translated as CASSLTRTRKHF.

This sequence joins TRBV11-1 and TRBJ1-2; possibly TRBD1 for D (6 bases). Trimming took 5 bases from V and 3 from J, leaving 10 bases between them. The CDR3 spans 13 residues. From germline, CDR1 is SGHAT and CDR2 FQDESV (reference sequence). The CDR3 DNA sequence: TGTGCCAGCAGCCCAGCAGGGGACTATGGCTACACCTTC. Its protein is CASSPAGDYGYTF. Together with reference TRBV11-1 and TRBJ1-2, the CDR3 gives the full variable domain: EAEVAQSPRYKITEKSQAVAFWCDPISGHATLYWYRQILGQGPELLVQFQDESVVDDSQLPKDRFSAERLKGVDSTLKIQPAELGDSAMYLCASSPAGDYGYTFGSGTRLTVV.